This TCR beta chain was sequenced in a study of CD8 T cells in ankylosing spondylitis. Each CDR3 protein gets one entry after TCRdb re-called the 5' RACE reads with MiXCR. The data hold more than 650,000 distinct CDR3 sequences, with approximately 10% observed a single time. The CDR3 has 13 residues. Trimming took off 3 bases at V and 11 bases at J, with 17 bases between the two ends. In germline, CDR1 is KGHSH, CDR2 LQKENI. Study results and caveats: In ankylosing spondylitis blood, a motif of fewer than 10 highly homologous TCR beta variants appeared characteristic.

This clonotype appeared a few times. Its antigen is unidentified. The V call is TRBV18, the J call TRBJ2-7, with D perhaps matching TRBD1 (6 bases). The clonotype originates from a male donor with ankylosing spondylitis. The sequencing sample was made of blood, either unsorted or a sorted T cell fraction (not recorded which). CDR3 sequence: CASSPPGRGREYF. DNA of the CDR3: TGTGCCAGCTCACCCCCCGGCAGGGGCCGAGAGTACTTC.